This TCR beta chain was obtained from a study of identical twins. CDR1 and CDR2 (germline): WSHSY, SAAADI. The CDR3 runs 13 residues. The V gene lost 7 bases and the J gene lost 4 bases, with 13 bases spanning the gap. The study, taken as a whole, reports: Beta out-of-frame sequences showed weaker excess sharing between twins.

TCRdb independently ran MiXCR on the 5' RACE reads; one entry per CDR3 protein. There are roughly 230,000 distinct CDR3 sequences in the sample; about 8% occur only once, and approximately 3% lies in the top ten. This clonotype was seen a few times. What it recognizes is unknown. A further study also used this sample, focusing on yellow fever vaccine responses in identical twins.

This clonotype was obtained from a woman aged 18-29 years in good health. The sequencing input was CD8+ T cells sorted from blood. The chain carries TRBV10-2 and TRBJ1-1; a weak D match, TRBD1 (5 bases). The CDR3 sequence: CASTRDGATEAFF. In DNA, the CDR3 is TGCGCCAGCACCCGAGACGGGGCCACTGAAGCTTTCTTT.